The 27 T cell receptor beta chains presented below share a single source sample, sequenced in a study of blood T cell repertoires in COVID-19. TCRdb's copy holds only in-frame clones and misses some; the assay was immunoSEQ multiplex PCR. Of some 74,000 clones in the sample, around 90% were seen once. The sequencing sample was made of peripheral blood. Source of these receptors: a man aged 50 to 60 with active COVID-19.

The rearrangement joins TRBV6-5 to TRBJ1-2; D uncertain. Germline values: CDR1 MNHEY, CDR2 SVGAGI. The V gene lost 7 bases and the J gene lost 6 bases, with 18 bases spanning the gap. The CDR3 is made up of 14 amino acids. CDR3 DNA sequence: TGTGCCAGCACTGCTCCGTGGAGGGAGGATGGCTACACCTTC. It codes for CASTAPWREDGYTF.

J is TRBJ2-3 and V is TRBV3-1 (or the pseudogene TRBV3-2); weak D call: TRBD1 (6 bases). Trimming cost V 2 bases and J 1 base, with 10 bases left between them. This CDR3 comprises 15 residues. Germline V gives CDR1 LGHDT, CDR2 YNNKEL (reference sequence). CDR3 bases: TGTGCCAGCAGCCAACTGAGACAGGGCACAGATACGCAGTATTTT. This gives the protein CASSQLRQGTDTQYF.

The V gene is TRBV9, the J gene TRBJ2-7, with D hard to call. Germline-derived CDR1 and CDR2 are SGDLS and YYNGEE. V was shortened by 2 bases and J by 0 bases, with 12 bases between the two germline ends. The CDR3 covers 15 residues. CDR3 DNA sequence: TGTGCCAGCAGCGTGGGTTACAGTTCCTCCTACGAGCAGTACTTC. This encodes CASSVGYSSSYEQYF.

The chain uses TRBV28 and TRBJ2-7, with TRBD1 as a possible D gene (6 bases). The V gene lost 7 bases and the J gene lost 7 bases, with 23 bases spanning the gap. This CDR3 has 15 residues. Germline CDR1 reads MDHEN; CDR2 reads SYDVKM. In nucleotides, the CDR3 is TGTGCCAGCATCCAACCGGGACACAAACCGGGTGAGCAGTACTTC. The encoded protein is CASIQPGHKPGEQYF.

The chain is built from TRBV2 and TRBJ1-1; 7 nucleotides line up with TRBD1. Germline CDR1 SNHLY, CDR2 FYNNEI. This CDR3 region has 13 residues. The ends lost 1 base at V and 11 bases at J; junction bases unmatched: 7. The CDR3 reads CASSEGPRGNAFF. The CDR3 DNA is TGTGCCAGCAGTGAAGGGCCCAGGGGGAATGCTTTCTTT.

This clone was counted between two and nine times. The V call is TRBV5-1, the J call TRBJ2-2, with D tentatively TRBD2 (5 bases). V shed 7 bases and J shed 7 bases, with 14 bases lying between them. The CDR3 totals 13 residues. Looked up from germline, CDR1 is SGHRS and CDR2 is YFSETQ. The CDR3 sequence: CASGREGGGELFF. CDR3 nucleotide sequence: TGCGCCAGCGGCCGAGAGGGTGGCGGGGAGCTGTTTTTT.

The CDR3 DNA reads TGTGCCAGCAGTCCTCGACAGACTTACTACAATGAGCAGTTCTTC. Residues: CASSPRQTYYNEQFF. The chain couples TRBV6-5 to TRBJ2-1; a weak D match, TRBD1 (5 bases). Trimming took 5 bases from V and 3 from J, leaving 14 bases between them. Germline lookup yields CDR1 MNHEY and CDR2 SVGAGI. This CDR3 has 15 amino acids.

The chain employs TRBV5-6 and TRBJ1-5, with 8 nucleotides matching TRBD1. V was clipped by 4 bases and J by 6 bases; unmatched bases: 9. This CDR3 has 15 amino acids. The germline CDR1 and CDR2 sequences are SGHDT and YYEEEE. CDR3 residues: CASSKTGAGVQPQHF. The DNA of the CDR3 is TGTGCCAGCAGCAAGACAGGGGCGGGGGTTCAGCCCCAGCATTTT.

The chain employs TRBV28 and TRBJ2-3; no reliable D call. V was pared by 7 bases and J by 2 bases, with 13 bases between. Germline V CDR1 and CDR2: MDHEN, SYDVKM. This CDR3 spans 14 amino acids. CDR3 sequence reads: CASTTAIFTDTQYF. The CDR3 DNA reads TGTGCCAGCACCACAGCCATCTTCACAGATACGCAGTATTTT.

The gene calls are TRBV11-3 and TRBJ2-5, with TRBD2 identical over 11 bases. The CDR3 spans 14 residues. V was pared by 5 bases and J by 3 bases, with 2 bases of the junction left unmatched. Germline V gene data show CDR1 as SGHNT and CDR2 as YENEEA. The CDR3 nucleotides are TGTGCCAGCAGCCCTAGCGGGGGGAAAGAGACCCAGTACTTC. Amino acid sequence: CASSPSGGKETQYF.

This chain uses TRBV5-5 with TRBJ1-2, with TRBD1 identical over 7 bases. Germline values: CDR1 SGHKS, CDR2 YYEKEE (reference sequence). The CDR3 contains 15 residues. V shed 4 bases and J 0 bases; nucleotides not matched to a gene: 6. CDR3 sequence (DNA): TGTGCCAGCAGCCCATGGACAGGCACTAACTATGGCTACACCTTC. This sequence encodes CASSPWTGTNYGYTF.

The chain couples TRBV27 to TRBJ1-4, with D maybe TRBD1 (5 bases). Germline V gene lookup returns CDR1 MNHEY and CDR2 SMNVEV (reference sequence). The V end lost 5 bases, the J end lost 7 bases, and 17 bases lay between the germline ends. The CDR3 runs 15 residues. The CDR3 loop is CASSPSEVGGEKLFF. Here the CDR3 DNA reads TGTGCCAGCAGTCCATCGGAGGTCGGGGGTGAAAAACTGTTTTTT.

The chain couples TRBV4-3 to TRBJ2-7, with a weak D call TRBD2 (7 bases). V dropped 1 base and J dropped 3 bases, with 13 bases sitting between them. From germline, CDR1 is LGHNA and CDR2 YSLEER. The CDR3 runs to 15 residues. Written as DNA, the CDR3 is TGCGCCAGCAGCCAAGTAGGGGGGGCTGGCTACGAGCAGTACTTC. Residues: CASSQVGGAGYEQYF.

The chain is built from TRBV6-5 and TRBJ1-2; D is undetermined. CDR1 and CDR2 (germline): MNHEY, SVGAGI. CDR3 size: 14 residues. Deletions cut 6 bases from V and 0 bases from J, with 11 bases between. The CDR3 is CASRAGRANYGYTF. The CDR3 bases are TGTGCCAGCAGGGCGGGCCGAGCTAACTATGGCTACACCTTC.

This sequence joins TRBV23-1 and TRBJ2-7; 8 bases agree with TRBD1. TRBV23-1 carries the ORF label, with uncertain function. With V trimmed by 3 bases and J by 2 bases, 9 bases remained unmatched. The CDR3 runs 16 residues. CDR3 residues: CASSHFRTGQTYEQYF. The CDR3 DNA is TGCGCCAGCAGTCACTTCAGGACAGGGCAAACCTACGAGCAGTACTTC.

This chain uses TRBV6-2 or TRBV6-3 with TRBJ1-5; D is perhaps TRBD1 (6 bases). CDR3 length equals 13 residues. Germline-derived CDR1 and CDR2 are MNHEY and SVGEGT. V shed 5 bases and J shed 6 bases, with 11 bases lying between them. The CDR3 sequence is CASSSRGSQPQHF. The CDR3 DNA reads TGTGCCAGCAGTAGCAGGGGAAGTCAGCCCCAGCATTTT.

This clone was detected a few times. CDR3 region: CASSFRQGDNEKLFF. In nucleotides, the CDR3 is TGCGCCAGCAGCTTCCGACAGGGGGATAATGAAAAACTGTTTTTT. V and J are TRBV5-1 and TRBJ1-4; 9 positions agree with TRBD1. The J segment lost 4 bases and the V segment lost 2 bases, leaving 3 bases of the junction unmatched. This CDR3 has 15 residues. Germline CDR1 is SGHRS and CDR2 is YFSETQ.

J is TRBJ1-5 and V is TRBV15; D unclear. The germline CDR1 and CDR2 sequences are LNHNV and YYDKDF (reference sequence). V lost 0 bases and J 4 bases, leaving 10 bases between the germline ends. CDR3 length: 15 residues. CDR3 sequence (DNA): TGTGCCACCAGCAGAGAGACATTAGTTAATCAGCCCCAGCATTTT. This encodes CATSRETLVNQPQHF. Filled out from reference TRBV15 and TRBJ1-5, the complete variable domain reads DAMVIQNPRYQVTQFGKPVTLSCSQTLNHNVMYWYQQKSSQAPKLLFHYYDKDFNNEADTPDNFQSRRPNTSFCFLDIRSPGLGDTAMYLCATSRETLVNQPQHFGDGTRLSIL.

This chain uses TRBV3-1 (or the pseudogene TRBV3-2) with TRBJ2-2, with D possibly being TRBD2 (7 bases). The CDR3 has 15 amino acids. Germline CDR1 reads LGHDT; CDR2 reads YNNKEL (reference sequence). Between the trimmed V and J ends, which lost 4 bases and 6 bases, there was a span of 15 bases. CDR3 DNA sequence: TGTGCCAGCAGCCGGGGGCGGGGGACATCCGGGGAGCTGTTTTTT. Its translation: CASSRGRGTSGELFF.

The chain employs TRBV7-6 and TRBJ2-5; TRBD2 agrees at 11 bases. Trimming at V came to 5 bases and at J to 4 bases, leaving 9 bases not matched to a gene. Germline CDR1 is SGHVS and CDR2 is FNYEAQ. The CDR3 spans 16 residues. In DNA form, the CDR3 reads TGTGCCAGCAGCCCCCGAGTAGCGGGGGGGAGAGAGACCCAGTACTTC. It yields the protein CASSPRVAGGRETQYF.

For the CDR3, the DNA is TGTGCCAGCAGCGCGTTGACAGGCCGGGATGAGCAGTTCTTC. Its translation: CASSALTGRDEQFF. The chain combines TRBV7-9 with TRBJ2-1, with a possible D match to TRBD1 (6 bases). The germline CDR1 and CDR2 sequences are SEHNR and FQNEAQ (reference sequence). Trimming left V 5 bases short and J 8 bases short, with 16 bases between. This CDR3 is built from 14 residues.

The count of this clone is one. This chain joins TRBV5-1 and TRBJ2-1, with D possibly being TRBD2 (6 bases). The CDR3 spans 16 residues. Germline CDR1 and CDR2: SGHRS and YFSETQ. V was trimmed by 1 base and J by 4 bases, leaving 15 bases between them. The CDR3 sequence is CASSLLARDGYNEQFF. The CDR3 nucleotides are TGCGCCAGCAGCTTGTTGGCGCGGGACGGATACAATGAGCAGTTCTTC.

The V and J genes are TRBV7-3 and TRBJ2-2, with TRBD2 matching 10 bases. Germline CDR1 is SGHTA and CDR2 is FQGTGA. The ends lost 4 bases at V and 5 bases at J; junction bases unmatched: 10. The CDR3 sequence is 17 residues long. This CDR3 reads CASSSLLAGDLTGELFF. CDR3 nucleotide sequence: TGTGCCAGCAGCTCACTGCTAGCGGGAGACCTTACCGGGGAGCTGTTTTTT. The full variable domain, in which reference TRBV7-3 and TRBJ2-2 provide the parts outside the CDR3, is GAGVSQTPSNKVTEKGKYVELRCDPISGHTALYWYRQSLGQGPEFLIYFQGTGAADDSGLPNDRFFAVRPEGSVSTLKIQRTERGDSAVYLCASSSLLAGDLTGELFFGEGSRLTVL.

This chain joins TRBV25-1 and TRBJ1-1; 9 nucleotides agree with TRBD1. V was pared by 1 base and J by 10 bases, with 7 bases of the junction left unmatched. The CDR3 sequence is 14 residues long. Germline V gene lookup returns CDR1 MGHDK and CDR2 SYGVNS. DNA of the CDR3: TGTGCCAGCAGTGAATGGGACAGGGAACGTGGAGCTTTCTTT. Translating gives CASSEWDRERGAFF.

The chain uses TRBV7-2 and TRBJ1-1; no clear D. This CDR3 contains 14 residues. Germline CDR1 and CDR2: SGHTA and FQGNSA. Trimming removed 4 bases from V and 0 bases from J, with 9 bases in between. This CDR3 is CASSYARMNTEAFF. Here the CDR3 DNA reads TGTGCCAGCAGCTATGCCAGGATGAACACTGAAGCTTTCTTT.

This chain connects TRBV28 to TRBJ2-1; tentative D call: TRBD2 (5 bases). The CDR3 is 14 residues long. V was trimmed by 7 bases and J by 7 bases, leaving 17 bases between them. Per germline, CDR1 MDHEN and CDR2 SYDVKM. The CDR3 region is CASNEGRGKNEQFF. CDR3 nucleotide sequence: TGTGCCAGCAATGAGGGCCGGGGTAAAAATGAGCAGTTCTTC.

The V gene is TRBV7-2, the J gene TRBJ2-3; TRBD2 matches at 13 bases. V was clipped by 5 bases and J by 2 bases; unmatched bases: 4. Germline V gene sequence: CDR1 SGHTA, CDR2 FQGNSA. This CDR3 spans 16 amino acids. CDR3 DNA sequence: TGTGCCAGCAGCGCCACTAGCGGGAGGGCCACAGATACGCAGTATTTT. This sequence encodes CASSATSGRATDTQYF.